The T cell receptor (beta chain) under discussion was sequenced for a study of shared clonotypes between healthy human individuals (dated by TCRdb to the early 2020s). Study-wide context: The cohort included a few men and a couple of women between 18 and 49 years of age. For each donor, three plates each were used for CD4 naive and CD4 memory, two plates were used for CD8 naive, and one plate was used for CD8 memory. Different laboratories and diverse techniques were used to prepare libraries and sequence TCR repertoires, to increase sequencing depth and limit assay-specific biases. To estimate repertoire size and how much clonotype sharing occurs between individuals, the study deeply sequenced the blood TCR repertoires of several healthy adults. Between about 0.94 and 10 billion PBMCs per donor were obtained by leukapheresis. Study-wide findings and limitations: Because the study included only a small number of donors, the genetic and exposure-history diversity represented was limited. Pairwise subsampling led to the expectation that sequencing depth would affect the degree of clonotype sharing among donors. Across a few donors, roughly 5.4% of naive CD4, around 3.3% of naive CD8, roughly 2.2% of memory CD4, and 0.3% to 0.45% of memory CD8 clonotypes were shared. Even with the large sequencing depth, rarefaction of the sorted-subset datasets indicated that sequencing was incomplete. Only blood was sampled, and tissue TCR repertoires likely differ from those in blood. Clonotypes shared by all four sorted-subset donors showed higher generation probabilities than non-shared clonotypes. Naive subsets generally had larger estimated clonotype richness than memory subsets did.

CD8 naive samples were obtained by positive selection for CCR7 among CD45RO-negative cells, yielding a CD45RA+CCR7+ population from which TemRA cells were excluded. The donors were healthy, HIV-negative adults who had no recently reported acute infections or vaccinations. All donors were Caucasian adults living in Nashville, Tennessee, USA. After blood collection by leukapheresis, PBMCs were isolated using Ficoll-Histopaque density gradient centrifugation and then cryopreserved in the vapor phase of liquid nitrogen. Analytical flow cytometry was used to check the purity and quantity of each magnetically sorted T cell population. Genomic DNA was isolated from every sorted fraction and measured by UV absorbance on a Nanodrop 2000c. The CDR1 and CDR2 encoded by the germline V gene (reference sequence) are MNHEY and SMNVEV. From the cysteine up to the phenylalanine, the CDR3 has a length of 17 residues. The entry retains the CDR3 DNA only, 51 bases that are in frame from base 1. Trimming accounts for 4 bases at V and 2 bases at J, while the number of junction bases matched to no gene is 8.

A note on this clone: It lacks a known antigen. No much larger clonotype is one base removed from it; base qualities were not supplied.

Using the deep immunoSEQ assay, multiplex PCR amplified TCR CDR3 regions from genomic DNA. Extracted genomic DNA from each cell subset was spread evenly across all wells of several immunoSEQ 96-well plates, with each plate serving as a replicate. For sorted subsets, each replicate PCR was loaded with 150 to 250 ng genomic DNA, equivalent to 25,000 to 35,000 T cell genomes. Purified libraries were measured with a Qubit 3.0 fluorometer, size-checked on a Bioanalyzer 2100, and measured again with the KAPA Library Quantification kit. A separate single-read 150-cycle Illumina NextSeq 550 flow cell was used to sequence each immunoSEQ 96-well plate. In the original analysis: The immunoSEQ output contained only junctional sequences without quality scores, so filtering could not match that applied to full-length reads. To assign V/J genes and CDR3, sequences were annotated using PyIR, a Python wrapper for IgBLAST v1.9, with IMGT germline references. Reads were removed for weak V/J assignments (E-value above 1e-6), missing CDR3, stop codons, out-of-frame junctions, or ambiguous translated residues. V3J clonotypes were defined as sequences sharing an identical inferred V gene, J gene, and CDR3 amino acid sequence. Percentage overlap between repertoires was computed as shared unique clonotypes divided by the size of the smaller repertoire. Repertoire richness was assessed with RTK rarefaction, the Chao1 estimator, and Recon v2.1 estimates of unobserved clonotypes. Generation probabilities were computed with OLGA for all TCRbeta clonotypes obtained by the gDNA method from several donors. Held by TCRdb, this immuneACCESS table contains in-frame sequences only and omits some clones. Under half of the omission traces to an unresolved V gene where checked; the cause of the rest is unknown. That table is the source of V, J and clone size, and D and trimming were worked out from the DNA. For this sample the table gives about 820,000 clones, of which over 90% were detected only once. The ten largest make up under 30% of the sample.

Recombination joined TRBV27 with TRBJ2-1; 10 middle bases align to TRBD2. Sequenced input: naive CD8+ T cells sorted from blood. The cell subset or site label on this specimen signifies: CD45RA+CCR7+. The source is a man aged 30-40 years in good health. The sequenced DNA: TGTGCCAGCAGTTCCGATTCTAGCGGGAGTGCCTACAATGAGCAGTTCTTC. Translated, it reads CASSSDSSGSAYNEQFF.